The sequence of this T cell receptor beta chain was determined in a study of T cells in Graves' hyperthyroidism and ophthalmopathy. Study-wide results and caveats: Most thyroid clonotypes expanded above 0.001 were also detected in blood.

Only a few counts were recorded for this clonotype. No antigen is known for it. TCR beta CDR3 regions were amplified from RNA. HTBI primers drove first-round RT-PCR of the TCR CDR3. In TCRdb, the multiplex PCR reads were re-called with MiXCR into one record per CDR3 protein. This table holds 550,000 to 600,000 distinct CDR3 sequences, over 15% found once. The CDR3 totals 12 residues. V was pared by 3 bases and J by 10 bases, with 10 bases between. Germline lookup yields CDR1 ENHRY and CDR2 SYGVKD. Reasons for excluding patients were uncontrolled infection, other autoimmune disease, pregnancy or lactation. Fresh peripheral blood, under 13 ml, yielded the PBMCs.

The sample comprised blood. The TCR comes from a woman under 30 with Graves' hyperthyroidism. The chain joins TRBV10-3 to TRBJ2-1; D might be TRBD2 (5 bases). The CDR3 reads CAISEAAGEQFF. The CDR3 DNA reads TGTGCCATCAGTGAAGCGGCGGGCGAGCAGTTCTTC.